The 23 T cell receptor beta chains listed next were all sequenced from one sample in a study of blood T cell repertoires in COVID-19. The data were produced by immunoSEQ multiplex PCR, yet TCRdb's version contains in-frame clones alone and is incomplete. The repertoire holds over 120,000 clones, with approximately 88% as singletons. The sequencing sample was made of peripheral blood. The receptors shown here come from a woman in her forties or fifties with acute or convalescent COVID-19.

This clone was detected once. This chain uses TRBV12-3 or TRBV12-4 with TRBJ2-7; possible D gene TRBD1, 6 bases. V was clipped by 8 bases and J by 3 bases, with 14 bases between them. This CDR3 has 13 amino acids. The CDR3 sequence: CASSTGLLYEQYF. CDR3 DNA sequence: TGTGCCAGCTCCACAGGGCTCCTCTACGAGCAGTACTTC.

The chain has TRBV18 and TRBJ1-6, with 7 nucleotides matching TRBD1. The CDR3 runs to 16 residues. CDR1 and CDR2 (germline): KGHSH, LQKENI. V lost 0 bases and J lost 3; bases outside the gene matches: 2. The CDR3 region is CASSPPGQNYNSPLHF. CDR3 coding DNA: TGTGCCAGCTCACCACCGGGACAGAACTATAATTCACCCCTCCACTTT.

This chain connects TRBV5-4 to TRBJ2-1, with 8 nucleotides matching TRBD2. The ends lost 0 bases at V and 5 bases at J; junction bases unmatched: 4. Per germline, CDR1 SGHNT and CDR2 YYREEE (reference sequence). This CDR3 region has 15 residues. The CDR3 sequence: CASSLGGTSNNEQFF. The CDR3 DNA reads as TGTGCCAGCAGCTTGGGGGGGACTAGTAACAATGAGCAGTTCTTC.

The chain employs TRBV7-9 and TRBJ2-7, with D unclear. Trimming removed 2 bases at V and 7 bases at J, with 9 bases between. CDR1 and CDR2 (germline): SEHNR, FQNEAQ (reference sequence). The CDR3 runs to 12 residues. The CDR3 here is CASSLNQVEQYF. In DNA form, the CDR3 reads TGTGCCAGCAGCTTAAATCAGGTAGAGCAGTACTTC.

The chain is built from TRBV11-2 and TRBJ1-1; no clear D gene. The germline gives CDR1 SGHAT, CDR2 FQNNGV. This CDR3 has 16 amino acids. V lost 5 bases and J 0 bases, leaving 16 bases between the germline ends. The CDR3, as DNA: TGTGCCAGCAGCCGTCAGCGTATAGAGATGAACACTGAAGCTTTCTTT. Translated, it gives CASSRQRIEMNTEAFF.

This clone was observed a single time. This rearrangement joins TRBV7-2 to TRBJ1-5; D perhaps matches TRBD1 (5 bases). Looked up from germline, CDR1 is SGHTA and CDR2 is FQGNSA. The CDR3 is 15 amino acids. V was clipped by 6 bases and J by 0 bases, with 12 bases between them. This CDR3 is CASRPDSYSNQPQHF. The CDR3 bases are TGTGCCAGCAGACCCGACAGTTATAGCAATCAGCCCCAGCATTTT.

CDR3 sequence reads: CASSGTGFSNQPQHF. CDR3 coding DNA: TGTGCCAGCAGTGGGACAGGCTTTAGCAATCAGCCCCAGCATTTT. V usage is TRBV2 and J usage is TRBJ1-5, with 7 bases fitting TRBD1. The CDR3 consists of 15 residues. With V trimmed by 4 bases and J by 0 bases, 3 bases remained unmatched. Germline CDR1 and CDR2: SNHLY and FYNNEI.

Worth noting for this clone: The final CDR3 position lacks the conserved phenylalanine or tryptophan, pointing to a likely read error. The DNA is omitted, as the CDR3 cannot be located on it reliably, and the CDR3 follows TCRdb's listing. The chain combines TRBV7-9 with TRBJ2-3; TRBD2 was called by the table and not checked on the DNA. The CDR3 is made up of 11 amino acids, end residues included. CDR1 and CDR2 from the germline V gene are SEHNR and FQNEAQ (reference sequence). The CDR3 region is CASSLGGLEAI.

The J gene is TRBJ1-5, the V gene TRBV4-2; maybe TRBD1 (5 bases). The CDR3 totals 16 residues. Germline-derived CDR1 and CDR2 are LGHNA and YNFKEQ. V gave up 0 bases and J gave up 7 bases, with 16 bases separating them. In DNA, the CDR3 is TGTGCCAGCAGCCAAGATCCAAGACATGGGGGGCAGCCCCAGCATTTT. It encodes CASSQDPRHGGQPQHF.

The chain employs TRBV24-1 and TRBJ1-2; the D gene is possibly TRBD1 (5 bases). From germline, CDR1 is KGHDR and CDR2 SFDVKD. The CDR3 is 15 amino acids. V was cut by 2 bases and J by 4 bases, with 13 bases left in between. The CDR3: CATSDYDSSGYGYTF. The CDR3 DNA follows: TGTGCCACCAGTGATTACGACAGCTCCGGCTATGGCTACACCTTC.

The chain is built from TRBV18 and TRBJ2-7; 7 bases fit TRBD1. The germline gives CDR1 KGHSH, CDR2 LQKENI. The CDR3 length is 15 residues. After removal of 3 bases from V and 5 bases from J, the junction contained 10 bases not matched to a gene. CDR3 sequence reads: CASSPNEGAIDEQYF. The CDR3 DNA reads TGTGCCAGCTCACCGAATGAGGGGGCGATTGACGAGCAGTACTTC.

The chain is built from TRBV7-6 and TRBJ1-2, with TRBD1 identical over 9 bases. Looked up from germline, CDR1 is SGHVS and CDR2 is FNYEAQ. The CDR3 contains 16 residues. V lost 1 base, J lost 7 bases, and 10 bases stayed unmatched. CDR3 DNA: TGTGCCAGCAGCTTAGTATCCGGGGACAGGGTATTTGGCTACACCTTC. Its protein product is CASSLVSGDRVFGYTF.

This chain's CDR3 is CASSELAGGQGHGELFF. The CDR3 DNA reads TGTGCCAGCAGTGAGCTAGCGGGGGGACAGGGGCACGGGGAGCTGTTTTTT. The V gene is TRBV4-2, the J gene TRBJ2-2, with TRBD2 as a possible D gene (11 bases). This CDR3 is built from 17 residues. Deletions cut 6 bases from V and 7 bases from J, with 24 bases between. CDR1 is LGHNA, CDR2 YNFKEQ, per germline.

This chain uses TRBV27 with TRBJ2-2; 8 bases line up with TRBD1. There are 16 residues in the CDR3. The germline V gene encodes CDR1 MNHEY and CDR2 SMNVEV (reference sequence). V shed 5 bases, J shed 0 bases, and the junction held 5 bases outside the gene matches. The CDR3 nucleotides read TGTGCCAGCAGTCGGTGGGACAGGCCGAACACCGGGGAGCTGTTTTTT. This sequence encodes CASSRWDRPNTGELFF.

This chain joins TRBV27 and TRBJ2-7; D unresolved. The germline CDR1 and CDR2 sequences are MNHEY and SMNVEV (reference sequence). The CDR3 has 13 residues. V lost 5 bases to trimming and J lost 4 bases, with 12 bases between them. The CDR3 loop reads CASSGQFSYEQYF. In nucleotides, the CDR3 is TGTGCCAGCAGTGGGCAGTTTAGTTACGAGCAGTACTTC.

V is TRBV15 and J is TRBJ1-1; the D gene is possibly TRBD1 (5 bases). Trimming removed 5 bases at V and 7 bases at J, with 11 bases between. The CDR3 runs 12 residues. Germline loops: CDR1 LNHNV, CDR2 YYDKDF (reference sequence). CDR3 region: CATSQIGGEAFF. The CDR3 coding sequence is TGTGCCACCAGCCAGATCGGGGGTGAAGCTTTCTTT.

The chain carries TRBV19 and TRBJ2-7, with D possibly TRBD2 on 5 matching bases. CDR1 and CDR2 from the germline V gene are LNHDA and SQIVND (reference sequence). This CDR3 has 13 amino acids. V shed 9 bases and J shed 4 bases, with 16 bases lying between them. The CDR3 sequence is CASASELEYEQYF. CDR3 in DNA: TGTGCCAGCGCCTCGGAACTAGAGTACGAGCAGTACTTC.

This clone was seen a handful of times. The chain combines TRBV15 with TRBJ2-7; D might be TRBD2 (5 bases). The germline V and J ends were trimmed by 0 bases and 5 bases, with 17 bases remaining between them. This CDR3 is built from 16 residues. Germline lookup yields CDR1 LNHNV and CDR2 YYDKDF (reference sequence). The CDR3 here is CATSRDPPNSGNEQYF. The CDR3, as DNA: TGTGCCACCAGCAGAGACCCGCCGAATTCGGGGAACGAGCAGTACTTC.

J is TRBJ1-4 and V is TRBV7-2; TRBD1 is a possible D gene (6 bases). V dropped 3 bases and J dropped 8 bases, with 13 bases sitting between them. Germline V lookup: CDR1 SGHTA, CDR2 FQGNSA. CDR3 size: 14 residues. For the CDR3, the DNA is TGTGCCAGCAGCTTGGGGGCGTGGGAGGAAAAACTGTTTTTT. Its protein product is CASSLGAWEEKLFF.

CDR3 amino acids: CASKQGLLSGDKEQYF. The DNA for the CDR3 is TGCGCCAGCAAACAAGGGCTTCTCAGCGGGGATAAAGAGCAGTACTTC. This sequence joins TRBV5-1 and TRBJ2-7, with 7 bases that match TRBD2. The germline CDR1 and CDR2 sequences are SGHRS and YFSETQ. The CDR3 has 16 amino acids. V gave up 6 bases and J gave up 7 bases; unmatched junction bases: 19.

The chain uses TRBV28 and TRBJ1-4, with no clear D. Germline CDR1 MDHEN, CDR2 SYDVKM. Trimming pared 6 bases from V and 10 bases from J, leaving 12 bases between. The CDR3 runs 12 residues. CDR3 residues: CASRRADPKLFF. DNA of the CDR3: TGTGCCAGCAGGAGGGCCGATCCAAAACTGTTTTTT.

The chain uses TRBV7-6 and TRBJ2-1, with D possibly matching TRBD2 (7 bases). CDR1 SGHVS and CDR2 FNYEAQ come from the germline V gene. V lost 5 bases and J lost 0, with 32 bases in between. The CDR3 extends over 22 amino acids. The DNA for the CDR3 is TGTGCCAGCAGCCTAGTACTCCCCGGGGGGCAGGGTACGCGGAGCTCCTACAATGAGCAGTTCTTC. The encoded protein is CASSLVLPGGQGTRSSYNEQFF.

The rearrangement joins TRBV12-3 or TRBV12-4 to TRBJ1-6; D is possibly TRBD1 (5 bases). V was shortened by 5 bases and J by 13 bases, with 15 bases between the two germline ends. The CDR3 runs 13 residues. In nucleotides, the CDR3 is TGTGCCAGCAGTATTCGCCGGGACTCGCCCCTCCACTTT. Protein: CASSIRRDSPLHF.